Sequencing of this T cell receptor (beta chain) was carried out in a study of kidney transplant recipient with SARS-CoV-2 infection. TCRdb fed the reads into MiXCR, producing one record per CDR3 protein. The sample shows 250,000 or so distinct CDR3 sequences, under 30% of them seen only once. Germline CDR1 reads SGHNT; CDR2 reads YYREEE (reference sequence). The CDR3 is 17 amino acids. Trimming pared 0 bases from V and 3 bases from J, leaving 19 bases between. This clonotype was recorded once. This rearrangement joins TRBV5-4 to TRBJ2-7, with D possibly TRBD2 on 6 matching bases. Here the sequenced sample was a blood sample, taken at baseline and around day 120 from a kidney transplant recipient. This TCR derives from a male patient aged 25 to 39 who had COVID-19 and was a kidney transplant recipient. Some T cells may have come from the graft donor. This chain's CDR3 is CASSLGIAGTRVYEQYF. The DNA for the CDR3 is TGTGCCAGCAGCTTGGGGATTGCGGGGACGCGAGTCTACGAGCAGTACTTC. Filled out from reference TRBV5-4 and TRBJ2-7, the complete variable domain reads ETGVTQSPTHLIKTRGQQVTLRCSSQSGHNTVSWYQQALGQGPQFIFQYYREEENGRGNFPPRFSGLQFPNYSSELNVNALELDDSALYLCASSLGIAGTRVYEQYFGPGTRLTVT.